The clone carrying this TCR beta chain was seen a handful of times. No antigen is known for it. Sequenced by immunoSEQ multiplex PCR; TCRdb stores in-frame clones only, minus some. The table includes around 80,000 clones, about 86% detected once. The record originates from a study of OX40 agonist ivuxolimab in advanced cancers. Study-wide background: The study gave patients intravenous ivuxolimab at 0.01 to 10 mg/kg every 2 weeks. Patients were roughly 83% male with ages roughly 20 to 85, mean roughly 64.

Whole-study findings and limits: Researchers did not establish what antigens the expanded peripheral T cells target. Certain nonresponding patients likewise had low normalized T-cell clonal expansion.

Trimming removed 4 bases from V and 1 base from J, with 16 bases in between. The CDR3 runs to 16 residues. Germline CDR1 reads SGHRS; CDR2 reads YFSETQ. Sequencing was performed on CD4+ or CD8+ T cells sorted from blood, taken in a trial of the OX40 agonist ivuxolimab. This receptor was taken from an adult with an advanced solid tumor such as melanoma, head and neck, liver or kidney cancer. The chain joins TRBV5-1 to TRBJ2-3; maybe TRBD1 (5 bases). The CDR3 loop is CASSLPQGTGTDTQYF. The CDR3 coding sequence is TGCGCCAGCAGCCTTCCCCAGGGTACGGGCACAGATACGCAGTATTTT.